Listed below are T cell receptor beta chains from one sample, sequenced in a study of beta chain features in type 1 diabetes. The repertoire was sequenced with immunoSEQ multiplex PCR; TCRdb's copy has only in-frame clones and lacks some. The sample carries 360,000 or so clones, around 20% recorded once. The material sequenced was naive CD4+ T cells from blood. These receptors were taken from a woman aged 18-29 years in good health. The CDR3 runs from the conserved cysteine through the conserved F or W. A D gene is named only where the DNA matches it firmly. Some rows mark clone size as missing; the rest say once, few, many or name a class of expanded clone.

clone_size	v_call	j_call	d_call	cdr3_nt	cdr3_aa
few	TRBV2	TRBJ1-5	TRBD1	TGTGCCAGCAGTACCGACAGGGGCCATCAGCCCCAGCATTTT	CASSTDRGHQPQHF
once	TRBV11-2	TRBJ2-2	TRBD1	TGTGCCAGCAGCTACCCGGGACAGGGGTACAACGGGGAGCTGTTTTTT	CASSYPGQGYNGELFF
NA	TRBV29-1	TRBJ2-3	NA	TGCAGCGTTGCCCAAGGACTGCTCGATACGCAGTATTTT	CSVAQGLLDTQYF
few	TRBV9	TRBJ2-1	NA	TGTGCCAGCAGCGTAGATCAATACAATGAGCAGTTCTTC	CASSVDQYNEQFF
few	TRBV11-2	TRBJ1-1	NA	TGTGCCAGCAGCTTAGTCGAGGCGGACACTGAAGCTTTCTTT	CASSLVEADTEAFF
NA	TRBV9	TRBJ2-1	NA	TGTGCCAGCAGCGTAGATGTAATATCCTACAATGAGCAGTTCTTC	CASSVDVISYNEQFF
few	TRBV5-1	TRBJ2-5	TRBD1	TGCGCCAGCAGCTCGACCCCGGGACAGGGAGAGGAGACCCAGTACTTC	CASSSTPGQGEETQYF
few	TRBV5-1	TRBJ2-7	NA	TGCGCCAGCAGGGGGGGTCCCTCCTACGAGCAGTACTTC	CASRGGPSYEQYF
NA	TRBV18	TRBJ1-2	NA	TGTGCCAGCTCACCGGGACCGGAGGGAAATGGCTACACCTTC	CASSPGPEGNGYTF
few	TRBV5-4	TRBJ2-6	TRBD1	TGTGCCAGCAGCTCAGGGGGCGCCGGGGCCAACGTCCTGACTTTC	CASSSGGAGANVLTF
NA	TRBV30	TRBJ2-7	NA	TGTGCCTGGAGTGTGTCAGGGTCCGGAGGGGAGCAGTACTTC	CAWSVSGSGGEQYF
few	TRBV29-1	TRBJ2-3	TRBD1	TGCAGCGGCTACCAGGGGGTTAACACAGATACGCAGTATTTT	CSGYQGVNTDTQYF
NA	TRBV10-3	TRBJ2-1	TRBD2	TGTGCCATCAGTGACGGACTAGCAAACAATGAGCAGTTCTTC	CAISDGLANNEQFF
NA	TRBV5-1	TRBJ2-1	TRBD2	TGCGCCAGCAGCTTTTTAGCGGGAGGACCCTACAATGAGCAGTTCTTC	CASSFLAGGPYNEQFF
few	TRBV20-1	TRBJ2-1	TRBD2	TGCGGAGCGGGAGGGGACAATGAGCAGTTCTTC	CGAGGDNEQFF
few	TRBV5-1	TRBJ1-2	TRBD1	TGCGCCAGCAGCTCCGGGACAGGGGCAAAGTACTATGGCTACACCTTC	CASSSGTGAKYYGYTF
NA	TRBV6-9	TRBJ2-6	TRBD1	TGTGCCAGCAGTTGGGGACAGGGGGCAGGGGCCAACGTCCTGACTTTC	CASSWGQGAGANVLTF
NA	TRBV7-9	TRBJ2-2	NA	TGTGCCAGCAGCCCCGGGGTCGGGGAGCTGTTTTTT	CASSPGVGELFF
NA	TRBV9	TRBJ2-7	NA	TGTGCCAGCAGTAGACAGGGAGGAGGCTATGAGCAGTACTTC	CASSRQGGGYEQYF
NA	TRBV5-1	TRBJ2-5	NA	TGCGCCAGCAGCTCAGGGGGGCAAGAGACCCAGTACTTC	CASSSGGQETQYF
few	TRBV29-1	TRBJ2-7	NA	TGCAGCGTTGGAGGGGGAAGGGCCTCTAGGGAGCAGTACTTC	CSVGGGRASREQYF
NA	TRBV7-2	TRBJ1-6	NA	TGTGCCAGCAGCCGGCTTACAGGAAATTCACCCCTCCACTTT	CASSRLTGNSPLHF
NA	TRBV9	TRBJ2-6	NA	TGTGCCAGCAGCGTCAGGGGCCCTGGGGCCAACGTCCTGACTTTC	CASSVRGPGANVLTF
NA	TRBV2	TRBJ1-5	NA	TGTGCCAGCACACCCGAGGAGGGCCAGCCCCAGCATTTT	CASTPEEGQPQHF
NA	TRBV4-1	TRBJ2-7	TRBD1	TGCGCCAGCAGCCAAGCCGGGACAGACTACGAGCAGTACTTC	CASSQAGTDYEQYF
few	TRBV30	TRBJ1-5	NA	TGTGCCTGGAGTCCCCAGGGTGAACAGCCCCAGCATTTT	CAWSPQGEQPQHF
NA	TRBV10-3	TRBJ2-1	TRBD2	TGTGCCATCAGTGTAGGGACTAGCGGAGGCAATGAGCAGTTCTTC	CAISVGTSGGNEQFF
few	TRBV30	TRBJ1-4	NA	TGTGCCTGGAGTGTACAGTCGTCAGGAGAAAAACTGTTTTTT	CAWSVQSSGEKLFF
few	TRBV30	TRBJ2-1	NA	TGTGCCTGGAGTGTTAAAGAGGCGCAGTTCTTC	CAWSVKEAQFF
few	TRBV5-4	TRBJ2-7	TRBD2	TGTGCCAGCAGCTATGGTAGCGGGAGGGCTAACGAGCAGTACTTC	CASSYGSGRANEQYF
NA	TRBV2	TRBJ1-2	NA	TGTGCCAGCAGGACAGGCAGTCCGGGCTACACCTTC	CASRTGSPGYTF
few	TRBV4-1	TRBJ2-1	TRBD2	TGCGCCAGCAGCCAAGAAGGCCTAGCGGGGGACAATGAGCAGTTCTTC	CASSQEGLAGDNEQFF
many	TRBV14	TRBJ1-6	NA	TGTGCCAGCAGCCAAGCCGGTAATTCACCCCTCCACTTT	CASSQAGNSPLHF
few	TRBV4-1	TRBJ1-5	NA	TGCGCCAGCAGCTACCGATTCAGGGGTCTCAATCAGCCCCAGCATTTT	CASSYRFRGLNQPQHF
few	TRBV21-1	TRBJ2-3	NA	TGTGCCAGCAGCATTGGGAGCGGGGTTGAACACACAGATACGCAGTATTTT	CASSIGSGVEHTDTQYF
NA	TRBV11-2	TRBJ1-4	NA	TGTGCCAGCAGCTTCCAGGGGACTAATGAAAAACTGTTTTTT	CASSFQGTNEKLFF
few	TRBV27	TRBJ1-5	NA	TGTGCCAGCAGTTTATATGAGAGATCTCAGCCCCAGCATTTT	CASSLYERSQPQHF
NA	TRBV6-6	TRBJ1-2	NA	TGTGCCAGCAGTAGTCTCGGAGCTAACTATGGCTACACCTTC	CASSSLGANYGYTF
NA	TRBV6-6	TRBJ1-5	NA	TGTGCCAGCAGTCCCCAAGGCGGGCAGCCCCAGCATTTT	CASSPQGGQPQHF
NA	TRBV5-1	TRBJ2-4	TRBD2	TGCGCCAGCAGTCCAACTAGCGGGAGGGCCGGGTCCAAAAACATTCAGTACTTC	CASSPTSGRAGSKNIQYF
NA	TRBV7-2	TRBJ1-5	NA	TGTGCCAGCAGCTTAACCCCACAGGCGAATCAGCCCCAGCATTTT	CASSLTPQANQPQHF
few	TRBV7-8	TRBJ2-1	TRBD2	TGTGCCAGCAGCTTAGCAGGGGCCGGGAGGAACTACAATGAGCAGTTCTTC	CASSLAGAGRNYNEQFF
few	TRBV29-1	TRBJ2-5	NA	TGCAGCGTTTCTCGTACACAGGGAGGGGAGACCCAGTACTTC	CSVSRTQGGETQYF
NA	TRBV5-4	TRBJ2-1	TRBD2	TGTGCCAGCAGCCCCCCGCCGGGACTAGCGATATACAATGAGCAGTTCTTC	CASSPPPGLAIYNEQFF
once	TRBV2	TRBJ1-1	NA	TGTGCCAGTAAGCCGGGACAGAACACTGAAGCTTTCTTT	CASKPGQNTEAFF
few	TRBV9	TRBJ2-1	NA	TGTGCCAGCAGCGCTAGTTGGAATGAGCAGTTCTTC	CASSASWNEQFF
few	TRBV7-9	TRBJ1-2	TRBD1	TGTGCCAGCAGCCTCACAGGGGGCTCTAACTATGGCTACACCTTC	CASSLTGGSNYGYTF
NA	TRBV7-2	TRBJ2-5	NA	TGTGCCAGCAGCTTAATGAAGACGGCACAGGCGTACCAAGAGACCCAGTACTTC	CASSLMKTAQAYQETQYF
NA	TRBV11-3	TRBJ2-3	TRBD2	TGTGCCAGCAGCTGGTATGGGCGGGAGGATACGCAGTATTTT	CASSWYGREDTQYF
NA	TRBV11-2	TRBJ2-1	NA	TGTGCCAGCAGGGGAGGCTACAATGAGCAGTTCTTC	CASRGGYNEQFF
NA	TRBV19	TRBJ2-1	NA	TGTGCCAGTAGTATATTCGGCAGGGAAACCTACAATGAGCAGTTCTTC	CASSIFGRETYNEQFF
NA	TRBV4-1	TRBJ2-3	NA	TGTGCCAGCAGCCGGAAGGGGGGGACCACAGATACGCAGTATTTT	CASSRKGGTTDTQYF
few	TRBV4-1	TRBJ1-4	NA	TGCGCCAGCAGCCGCTTACAGGGAAATAATGAAAAACTGTTTTTT	CASSRLQGNNEKLFF